This is a list of T cell receptor beta chains from one sample in a study of blood T cell repertoires in COVID-19. Only in-frame clones appear in the TCRdb table, and some are missing; sequencing was by immunoSEQ multiplex PCR. The profile shows under 100,000 clones, more than 75% of them singletons. The sequenced sample consisted of peripheral blood. These receptors were collected from a human donor in a cohort sampled during active COVID-19. Both conserved end residues are part of each CDR3. A D gene is named only where the DNA matches it firmly. The size field is filled for only some rows; it gives once, few, many or a size class.

j_call: TRBJ2-7
d_call: NA
clone_size: NA
v_call: TRBV15
cdr3_nt: TGTGCCACCAGCAGAGATCGAGAATACCGCTCCCACTTC
cdr3_aa: CATSRDREYRSHF

j_call: TRBJ2-7
d_call: NA
clone_size: few
v_call: TRBV6-5
cdr3_nt: TGTGCCAGCAGCTTCCTGGGGGGGGCAAGCGAGCAGTACTTC
cdr3_aa: CASSFLGGASEQYF

j_call: TRBJ2-5
d_call: NA
clone_size: NA
v_call: TRBV5-1
cdr3_nt: TGCGCCAGCAGCTTTGGGGGGTCTGGAGAAGAGACCCAGTACTTC
cdr3_aa: CASSFGGSGEETQYF

j_call: TRBJ1-5
d_call: TRBD1
clone_size: once
v_call: TRBV28
cdr3_nt: TGTGCCAGCAGCCTAATGTGGACAGGGGGCGATCAGCCCCAGCATTTT
cdr3_aa: CASSLMWTGGDQPQHF

j_call: TRBJ2-7
d_call: TRBD1
clone_size: NA
v_call: TRBV27
cdr3_nt: TGTGCCAGCAGTTTAAGTTCTGGTCGACAGGGAGTCCACGAGCAGTACTTC
cdr3_aa: CASSLSSGRQGVHEQYF

j_call: TRBJ1-2
d_call: NA
clone_size: NA
v_call: TRBV29-1
cdr3_nt: TGCAGCGTTCCTCCGGACACCTTCAGAGGCTACACCTTC
cdr3_aa: CSVPPDTFRGYTF

j_call: TRBJ2-4
d_call: TRBD2
clone_size: NA
v_call: TRBV5-4
cdr3_nt: TGTGCCAGCAGCTGGGGACTAGCGGGAGGAGATCTCCGGGCCAAAAACATTCAGTACTTC
cdr3_aa: CASSWGLAGGDLRAKNIQYF

j_call: TRBJ1-4
d_call: NA
clone_size: NA
v_call: TRBV5-6
cdr3_nt: TGTGCCAGCAGCTTCAACGGTAATGAAAAACTGTTTTTT
cdr3_aa: CASSFNGNEKLFF

j_call: TRBJ2-3
d_call: TRBD2
clone_size: NA
v_call: TRBV7-3
cdr3_nt: TGTGCCAGCAGCTCGACTAGCGGCCACACAGATACGCAGTATTTT
cdr3_aa: CASSSTSGHTDTQYF

j_call: TRBJ1-1
d_call: TRBD1
clone_size: once
v_call: TRBV25-1
cdr3_nt: TGTGCCAGCAGGGGGATTCCGGGACAGGCGAACACTGAAGCTTTCTTT
cdr3_aa: CASRGIPGQANTEAFF

j_call: TRBJ2-7
d_call: TRBD1
clone_size: NA
v_call: TRBV6-6
cdr3_nt: TGTGCCACCCAACCGGGACAGGCGGCCTACGAGCAGTACTTC
cdr3_aa: CATQPGQAAYEQYF

j_call: TRBJ2-5
d_call: TRBD1
clone_size: NA
v_call: TRBV4-1
cdr3_nt: TGCGCCAGCAGCCACGGGACAGGTCAAGGGGAGACCCAGTACTTC
cdr3_aa: CASSHGTGQGETQYF

j_call: TRBJ1-2
d_call: TRBD1
clone_size: once
v_call: TRBV3-1/TRBV3-2
cdr3_nt: TGTGCCAGCAGCCTTATGGGTCGCAGGGGGCAATCTGGCTACACCTTC
cdr3_aa: CASSLMGRRGQSGYTF

j_call: TRBJ1-3
d_call: NA
clone_size: NA
v_call: TRBV5-5
cdr3_nt: TGTGCCAGCAGCTTGCGGGAATGGGCTGGAAACACCATATATTTT
cdr3_aa: CASSLREWAGNTIYF

j_call: TRBJ2-3
d_call: TRBD1
clone_size: NA
v_call: TRBV6-4
cdr3_nt: TGTGCCAGCAGCGCCACCGGGACAGGGGGACAGGGCACAGATACGCAGTATTTT
cdr3_aa: CASSATGTGGQGTDTQYF

j_call: TRBJ1-5
d_call: NA
clone_size: NA
v_call: TRBV19
cdr3_nt: TGTGCCAGTAGTCTTGCCGCGCGGACTGATAGCAATCAGCCCCAGCATTTT
cdr3_aa: CASSLAARTDSNQPQHF

j_call: TRBJ2-1
d_call: NA
clone_size: NA
v_call: TRBV5-4
cdr3_nt: TGTGCCAGCAGCCTCCAGGGCACCTACAATGAGCAGTTCTTC
cdr3_aa: CASSLQGTYNEQFF

j_call: TRBJ2-1
d_call: TRBD1
clone_size: NA
v_call: TRBV3-1/TRBV3-2
cdr3_nt: TGTGCCAGCAGCCTTCGACAGGGGCATGAGCAGTTCTTC
cdr3_aa: CASSLRQGHEQFF

j_call: TRBJ1-1
d_call: TRBD1
clone_size: NA
v_call: TRBV28
cdr3_nt: TGTGCCAGCAGTTCCCCGGGACAGTACACTGAAGCTTTCTTT
cdr3_aa: CASSSPGQYTEAFF

j_call: TRBJ2-7
d_call: NA
clone_size: NA
v_call: TRBV18
cdr3_nt: TGTGCCAGCTCACCTGAACAGGGTGCCCCTTACGAGCAGTACTTC
cdr3_aa: CASSPEQGAPYEQYF

j_call: TRBJ1-2
d_call: TRBD1
clone_size: NA
v_call: TRBV28
cdr3_nt: TGTGCCAGCAGGATTCCCGGGACAGGGGGGGCGGGCTATGGCTACACCTTC
cdr3_aa: CASRIPGTGGAGYGYTF

j_call: TRBJ1-1
d_call: TRBD1
clone_size: once
v_call: TRBV7-9
cdr3_nt: TGTGCCAGCAGCTCTGGACAGGGGGCTTGGGGCACTGAAGCTTTCTTT
cdr3_aa: CASSSGQGAWGTEAFF

j_call: TRBJ1-2
d_call: NA
clone_size: NA
v_call: TRBV15
cdr3_nt: TGTGCCACCAGCAGAGAGAAGAGCTTCTATGGCTACACCTTC
cdr3_aa: CATSREKSFYGYTF

j_call: TRBJ2-5
d_call: NA
clone_size: NA
v_call: TRBV11-2
cdr3_nt: TGTGCCAGCAGCTCTTACCAAGAGACCCAGTACTTC
cdr3_aa: CASSSYQETQYF

j_call: TRBJ2-1
d_call: TRBD2
clone_size: NA
v_call: TRBV9
cdr3_nt: TGTGCCAGCAGCGCGGGGATTTTTAGCGGGAGGGGGGATGAGCAGTTCTTC
cdr3_aa: CASSAGIFSGRGDEQFF

j_call: TRBJ2-1
d_call: NA
clone_size: NA
v_call: TRBV10-1
cdr3_nt: TGCGCCAGCAGCCCAAAACAGGGCGATGAGCAGTTCTTC
cdr3_aa: CASSPKQGDEQFF

j_call: TRBJ2-5
d_call: TRBD2
clone_size: NA
v_call: TRBV5-1
cdr3_nt: TGCGCCAGCAGCTTGAGCGGGAGATGGGAAGAGACCCAGTACTTC
cdr3_aa: CASSLSGRWEETQYF

j_call: TRBJ2-1
d_call: TRBD2
clone_size: NA
v_call: TRBV28
cdr3_nt: TGTGCCAGCAGTATCGGACTAGCGGGAGGCCCGAAAGACAATGAGCAGTTCTTC
cdr3_aa: CASSIGLAGGPKDNEQFF

j_call: TRBJ1-2
d_call: NA
clone_size: NA
v_call: TRBV5-1
cdr3_nt: TGCGCCAGCAGCCCGATGACAGATTCCTTCTATGGCTACACCTTC
cdr3_aa: CASSPMTDSFYGYTF

j_call: TRBJ1-2
d_call: TRBD1
clone_size: few
v_call: TRBV5-4
cdr3_nt: TGTGCCAGCAGCCCCGGACAGGCGGGCACCTATGGCTACACCTTC
cdr3_aa: CASSPGQAGTYGYTF

j_call: TRBJ2-1
d_call: TRBD2
clone_size: NA
v_call: TRBV10-3
cdr3_nt: TGTGCCATCAGTGACCGCAGGTCAGTAGCGGGAGGTTTGGATGAGCAGTTCTTC
cdr3_aa: CAISDRRSVAGGLDEQFF

j_call: TRBJ2-1
d_call: TRBD2
clone_size: few
v_call: TRBV7-7
cdr3_nt: TGTGCTAGCAGCCCCACTAGCGGGATTTACAATGAGCAGTTCTTC
cdr3_aa: CASSPTSGIYNEQFF

j_call: TRBJ2-1
d_call: NA
clone_size: NA
v_call: TRBV18
cdr3_nt: TGTGCCAGCTCACCACCCTTAGGCGGGAATGAGCAGTTCTTC
cdr3_aa: CASSPPLGGNEQFF

j_call: TRBJ2-5
d_call: TRBD2
clone_size: few
v_call: TRBV2
cdr3_nt: TGTGCCAGTCTGACTAGCGGGATTGTGGAGACCCAGTACTTC
cdr3_aa: CASLTSGIVETQYF

j_call: TRBJ2-7
d_call: NA
clone_size: NA
v_call: TRBV29-1
cdr3_nt: TGCAGCGTTGAGGTCAGGATGGCTACCGAGCAGTACTTC
cdr3_aa: CSVEVRMATEQYF

j_call: TRBJ2-2
d_call: TRBD1
clone_size: NA
v_call: TRBV19
cdr3_nt: TGTGCCAGTAGTATAGAGGCAGGGGGCACCGGGGAGCTGTTTTTT
cdr3_aa: CASSIEAGGTGELFF

j_call: TRBJ2-1
d_call: TRBD2
clone_size: NA
v_call: TRBV19
cdr3_nt: TGTGCCAGTAGTATCTCGGGAGGGCGGAATGAGCAGTTCTTC
cdr3_aa: CASSISGGRNEQFF

j_call: TRBJ2-1
d_call: NA
clone_size: once
v_call: TRBV7-9
cdr3_nt: TGTGCCAGCAACAAGGAGGGGTGGGATGAGCAGTTCTTC
cdr3_aa: CASNKEGWDEQFF

j_call: TRBJ2-1
d_call: NA
clone_size: NA
v_call: TRBV21-1
cdr3_nt: TGTGCCAGCAGCAAAAGGGGTTCGCTAGCGGGAGGTAGGTACAATGAGCAGTTCTTC
cdr3_aa: CASSKRGSLAGGRYNEQFF

j_call: TRBJ2-4
d_call: NA
clone_size: NA
v_call: TRBV28
cdr3_nt: TGTGCCAGCAGGGAGGGACAGACCAAAAACATTCAGTACTTC
cdr3_aa: CASREGQTKNIQYF

j_call: TRBJ1-6
d_call: NA
clone_size: NA
v_call: TRBV19
cdr3_nt: TGTGCCAGCGGTCGGGACACGGATTCACCCCTCCACTTT
cdr3_aa: CASGRDTDSPLHF

j_call: TRBJ2-5
d_call: TRBD2
clone_size: NA
v_call: TRBV20-1
cdr3_nt: TGCAGTGCTAGTTTCGGGGGGTCGGCGGAGACCCAGTACTTC
cdr3_aa: CSASFGGSAETQYF

j_call: TRBJ2-5
d_call: TRBD1
clone_size: NA
v_call: TRBV11-2
cdr3_nt: TGTGCCAGCAGCCTGACAGGGCCAACAGAGACCCAGTACTTC
cdr3_aa: CASSLTGPTETQYF

j_call: TRBJ1-5
d_call: TRBD1
clone_size: NA
v_call: TRBV6-6
cdr3_nt: TGTGCCAGCAGTCCTGGACAGGGGCCTCCCTATAGCAATCAGCCCCAGCATTTT
cdr3_aa: CASSPGQGPPYSNQPQHF

j_call: TRBJ1-5
d_call: NA
clone_size: NA
v_call: TRBV27
cdr3_nt: TGTGCCAGCGGGCCATCGGGGCAGCCCCAGCATTTT
cdr3_aa: CASGPSGQPQHF

j_call: TRBJ2-1
d_call: NA
clone_size: NA
v_call: TRBV4-2
cdr3_nt: TGTGCCAGCAGCCAAGCTTCCGGAGACGAGCAGTTCTTC
cdr3_aa: CASSQASGDEQFF

j_call: TRBJ1-1
d_call: NA
clone_size: NA
v_call: TRBV28
cdr3_nt: TGTGCCAGCGAAAGGAGCACCCTTGAAGCTTTCTTT
cdr3_aa: CASERSTLEAFF

j_call: TRBJ2-7
d_call: NA
clone_size: NA
v_call: TRBV21-1
cdr3_nt: TGTGCCAGCAGCTCCCCCGAGGCGTCATCCTACGAGCAGTACTTC
cdr3_aa: CASSSPEASSYEQYF

j_call: TRBJ2-5
d_call: NA
clone_size: NA
v_call: TRBV14
cdr3_nt: TGTGCCAGCAGCCTTTCCCCTAGAGGGGAGACCCAGTACTTC
cdr3_aa: CASSLSPRGETQYF

j_call: TRBJ2-5
d_call: NA
clone_size: NA
v_call: TRBV7-8
cdr3_nt: TGTGCCAGCAGCTTAGGGGCGAGCCAGAGACAGGAGACCCAGTACTTC
cdr3_aa: CASSLGASQRQETQYF

j_call: TRBJ2-7
d_call: TRBD2
clone_size: NA
v_call: TRBV30
cdr3_nt: TGTGCCTGGAGGCCTCTAGCGGCCACCTACGAGCAGTACTTC
cdr3_aa: CAWRPLAATYEQYF

j_call: TRBJ2-1
d_call: TRBD1
clone_size: NA
v_call: TRBV6-5
cdr3_nt: TGTGCCAGCAGTTACTCGAACAGGGGGCGAAACAATGAGCAGTTCTTC
cdr3_aa: CASSYSNRGRNNEQFF

j_call: TRBJ2-7
d_call: NA
clone_size: NA
v_call: TRBV24-1
cdr3_nt: TGTGCCACCGCCCCAGGGAACGCCTACGAGCAGTACTTC
cdr3_aa: CATAPGNAYEQYF

j_call: TRBJ2-1
d_call: NA
clone_size: once
v_call: TRBV5-1
cdr3_nt: TGCGCCAGCAGCAATGCGAACAGGGCCTCCTACAATGAGCAGTTCTTC
cdr3_aa: CASSNANRASYNEQFF

j_call: TRBJ2-6
d_call: TRBD2
clone_size: NA
v_call: TRBV18
cdr3_nt: TGTGCCAGCTCACCGGCTAGCGGGAGTCAAATTCCTGGGGCCAACGTCCTGACTTTC
cdr3_aa: CASSPASGSQIPGANVLTF

j_call: TRBJ2-7
d_call: TRBD1
clone_size: NA
v_call: TRBV4-1
cdr3_nt: TGCGCCAGCAGCCACGATACAGGGGCCTACGAGCAGTACTTC
cdr3_aa: CASSHDTGAYEQYF

j_call: TRBJ1-2
d_call: NA
clone_size: NA
v_call: TRBV7-9
cdr3_nt: TGTGCCAGCAGTCCGGATGTTCGGGGATATGGCTACACCTTC
cdr3_aa: CASSPDVRGYGYTF